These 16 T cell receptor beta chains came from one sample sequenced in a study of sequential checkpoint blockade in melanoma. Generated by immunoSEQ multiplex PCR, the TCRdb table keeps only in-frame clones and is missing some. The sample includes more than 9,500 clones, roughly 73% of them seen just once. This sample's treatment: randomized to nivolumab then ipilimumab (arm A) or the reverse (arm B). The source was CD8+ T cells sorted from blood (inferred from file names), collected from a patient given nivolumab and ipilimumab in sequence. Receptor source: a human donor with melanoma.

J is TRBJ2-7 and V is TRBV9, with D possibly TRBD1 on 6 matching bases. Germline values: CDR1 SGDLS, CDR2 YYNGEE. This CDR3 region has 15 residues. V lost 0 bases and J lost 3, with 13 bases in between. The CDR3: CASSVGGQPGYEQYF. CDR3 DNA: TGTGCCAGCAGCGTAGGCGGACAGCCAGGCTACGAGCAGTACTTC.

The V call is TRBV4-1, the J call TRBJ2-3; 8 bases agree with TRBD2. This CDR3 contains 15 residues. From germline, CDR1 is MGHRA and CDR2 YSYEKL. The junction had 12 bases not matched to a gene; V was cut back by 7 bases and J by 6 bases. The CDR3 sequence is CASNLSPAGADTQYF. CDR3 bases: TGCGCCAGCAACCTATCCCCAGCGGGAGCTGATACGCAGTATTTT.

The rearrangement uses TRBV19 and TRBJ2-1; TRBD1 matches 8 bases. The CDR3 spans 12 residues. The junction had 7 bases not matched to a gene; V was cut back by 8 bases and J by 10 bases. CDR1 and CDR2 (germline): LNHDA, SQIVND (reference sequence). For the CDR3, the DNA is TGTGCCAGTCAGGGGGCGAGGGGAGAGCAGTTCTTC. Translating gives CASQGARGEQFF.

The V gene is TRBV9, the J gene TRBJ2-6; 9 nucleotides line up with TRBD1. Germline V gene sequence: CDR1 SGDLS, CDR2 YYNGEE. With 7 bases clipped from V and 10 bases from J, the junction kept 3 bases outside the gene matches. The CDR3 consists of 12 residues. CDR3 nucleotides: TGTGCCAGCGGGACAGGGCTTAACGTCCTGACTTTC. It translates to CASGTGLNVLTF.

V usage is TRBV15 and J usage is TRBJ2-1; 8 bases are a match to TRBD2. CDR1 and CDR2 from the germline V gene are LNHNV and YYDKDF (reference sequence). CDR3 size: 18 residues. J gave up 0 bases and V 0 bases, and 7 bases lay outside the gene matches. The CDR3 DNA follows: TGTGCCACCAGCAGAGAATTAGCGGGACCCGGCTCCTACAATGAGCAGTTCTTC. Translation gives CATSRELAGPGSYNEQFF. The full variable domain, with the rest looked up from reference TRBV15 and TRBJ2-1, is DAMVIQNPRYQVTQFGKPVTLSCSQTLNHNVMYWYQQKSSQAPKLLFHYYDKDFNNEADTPDNFQSRRPNTSFCFLDIRSPGLGDTAMYLCATSRELAGPGSYNEQFFGPGTRLTVL.

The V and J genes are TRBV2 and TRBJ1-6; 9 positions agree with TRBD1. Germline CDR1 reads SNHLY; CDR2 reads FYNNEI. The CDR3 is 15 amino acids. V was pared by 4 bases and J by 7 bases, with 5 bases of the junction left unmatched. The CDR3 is CASSVGTGSNSPLHF. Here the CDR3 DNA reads TGTGCCAGCAGTGTTGGGACAGGGAGCAATTCACCCCTCCACTTT.

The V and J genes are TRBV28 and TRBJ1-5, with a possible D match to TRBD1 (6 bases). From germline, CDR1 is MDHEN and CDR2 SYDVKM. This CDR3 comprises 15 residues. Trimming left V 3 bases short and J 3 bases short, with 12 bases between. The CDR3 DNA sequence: TGTGCCAGCAGTTTCGGACAGAGCAACAATCAGCCCCAGCATTTT. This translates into CASSFGQSNNQPQHF.

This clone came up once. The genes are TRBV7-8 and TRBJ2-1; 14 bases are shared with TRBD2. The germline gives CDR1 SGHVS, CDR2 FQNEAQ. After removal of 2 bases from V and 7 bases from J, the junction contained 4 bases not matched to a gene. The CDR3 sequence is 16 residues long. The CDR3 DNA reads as TGTGCCAGCAGCTTAAGTGGGACTAGCGGGAGTAATGAGCAGTTCTTC. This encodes CASSLSGTSGSNEQFF. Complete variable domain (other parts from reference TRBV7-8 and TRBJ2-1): GAGVSQSPRYKVAKRGQDVALRCDPISGHVSLFWYQQALGQGPEFLTYFQNEAQLDKSGLPSDRFFAERPEGSVSTLKIQRTQQEDSAVYLCASSLSGTSGSNEQFFGPGTRLTVL.

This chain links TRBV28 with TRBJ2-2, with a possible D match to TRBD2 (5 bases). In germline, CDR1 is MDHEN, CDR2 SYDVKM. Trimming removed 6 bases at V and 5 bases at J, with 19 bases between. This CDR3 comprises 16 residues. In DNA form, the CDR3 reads TGTGCCAGCAGCCACGCGCGACGGGGTTTAACCGGGGAGCTGTTTTTT. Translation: CASSHARRGLTGELFF. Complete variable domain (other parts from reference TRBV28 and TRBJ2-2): DVKVTQSSRYLVKRTGEKVFLECVQDMDHENMFWYRQDPGLGLRLIYFSYDVKMKEKGDIPEGYSVSREKKERFSLILESASTNQTSMYLCASSHARRGLTGELFFGEGSRLTVL.

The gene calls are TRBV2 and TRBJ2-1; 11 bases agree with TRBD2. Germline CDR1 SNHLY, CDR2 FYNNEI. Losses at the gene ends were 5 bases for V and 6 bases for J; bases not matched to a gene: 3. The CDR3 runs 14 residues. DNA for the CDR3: TGTGCCAGCAGTCGACTAGCGGGACGCAATGAGCAGTTCTTC. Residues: CASSRLAGRNEQFF.

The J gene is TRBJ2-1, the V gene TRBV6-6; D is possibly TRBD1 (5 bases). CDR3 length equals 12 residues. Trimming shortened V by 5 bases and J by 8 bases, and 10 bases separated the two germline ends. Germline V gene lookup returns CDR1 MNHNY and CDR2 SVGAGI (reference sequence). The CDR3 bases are TGTGCCAGCAGTCCCATAGGGGATGAGCAGTTCTTC. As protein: CASSPIGDEQFF.

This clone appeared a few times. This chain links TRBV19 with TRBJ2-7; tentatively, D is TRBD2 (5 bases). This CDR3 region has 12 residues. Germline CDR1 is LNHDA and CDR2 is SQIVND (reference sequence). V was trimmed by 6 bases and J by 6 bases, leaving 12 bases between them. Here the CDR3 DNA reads TGTGCCAGTAGATCCGGGGTAGGCGAGCAGTACTTC. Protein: CASRSGVGEQYF.

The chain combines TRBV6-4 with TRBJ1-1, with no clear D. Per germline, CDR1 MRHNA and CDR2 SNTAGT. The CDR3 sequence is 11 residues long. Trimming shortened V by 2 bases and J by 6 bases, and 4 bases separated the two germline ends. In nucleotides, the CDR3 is TGTGCCAGCAGTGACGGAGCTGAAGCTTTCTTT. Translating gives CASSDGAEAFF.

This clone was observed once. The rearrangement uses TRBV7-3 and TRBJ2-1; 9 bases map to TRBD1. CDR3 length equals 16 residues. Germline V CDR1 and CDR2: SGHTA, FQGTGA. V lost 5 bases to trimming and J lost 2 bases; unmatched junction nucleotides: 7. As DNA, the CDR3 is TGTGCCAGCAGCCCCTCGGACAGGGGACCCTACAATGAGCAGTTCTTC. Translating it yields CASSPSDRGPYNEQFF.

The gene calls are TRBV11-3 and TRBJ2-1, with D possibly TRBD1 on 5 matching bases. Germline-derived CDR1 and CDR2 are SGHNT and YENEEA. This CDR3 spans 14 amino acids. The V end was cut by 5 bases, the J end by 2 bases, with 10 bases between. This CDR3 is CASSPDSTYNEQFF. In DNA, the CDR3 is TGTGCCAGCAGCCCAGACAGCACCTACAATGAGCAGTTCTTC.

For the CDR3, the DNA is TGCGCCAGCAGCCAAGGGGAGGGACAGGGATCCTACGAGCAGTACTTC. This translates into CASSQGEGQGSYEQYF. V is TRBV4-1 and J is TRBJ2-5; 9 nucleotides align to TRBD1. TRBJ2-7 matches the DNA end more closely, so the J call is doubtful. The germline gives CDR1 MGHRA, CDR2 YSYEKL. This CDR3 is 16 amino acids long.